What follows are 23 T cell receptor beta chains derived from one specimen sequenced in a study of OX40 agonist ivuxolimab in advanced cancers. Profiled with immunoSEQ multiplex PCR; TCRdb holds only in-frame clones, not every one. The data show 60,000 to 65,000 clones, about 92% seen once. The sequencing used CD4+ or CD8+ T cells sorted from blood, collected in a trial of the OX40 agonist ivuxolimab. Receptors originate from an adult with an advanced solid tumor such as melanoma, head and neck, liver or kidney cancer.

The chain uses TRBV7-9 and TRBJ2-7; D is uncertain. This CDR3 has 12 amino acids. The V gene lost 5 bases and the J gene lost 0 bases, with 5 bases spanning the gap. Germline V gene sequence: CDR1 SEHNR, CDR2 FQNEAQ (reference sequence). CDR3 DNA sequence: TGTGCCAGCAGCAGTAGCTCCTACGAGCAGTACTTC. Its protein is CASSSSSYEQYF.

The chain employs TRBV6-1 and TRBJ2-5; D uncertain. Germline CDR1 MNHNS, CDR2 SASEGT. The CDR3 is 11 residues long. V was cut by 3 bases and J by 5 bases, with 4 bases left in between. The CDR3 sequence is CASSEGETQYF. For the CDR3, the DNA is TGTGCCAGCAGTGAGGGGGAGACCCAGTACTTC.

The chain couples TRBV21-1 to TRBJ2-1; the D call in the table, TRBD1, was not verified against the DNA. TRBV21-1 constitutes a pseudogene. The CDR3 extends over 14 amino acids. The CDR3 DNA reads TGTGCCAGCGGAGGGACAGGGCCAAGTAAAGGGCAGTTCTTC. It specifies CASGGTGPSKGQFF.

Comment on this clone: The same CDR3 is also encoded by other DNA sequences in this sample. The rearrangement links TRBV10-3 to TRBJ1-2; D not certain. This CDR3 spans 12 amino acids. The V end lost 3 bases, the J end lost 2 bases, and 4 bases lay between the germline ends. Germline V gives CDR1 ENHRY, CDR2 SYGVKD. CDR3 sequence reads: CAISDGNYGYTF. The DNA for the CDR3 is TGTGCCATCAGTGATGGGAACTATGGCTACACCTTC.

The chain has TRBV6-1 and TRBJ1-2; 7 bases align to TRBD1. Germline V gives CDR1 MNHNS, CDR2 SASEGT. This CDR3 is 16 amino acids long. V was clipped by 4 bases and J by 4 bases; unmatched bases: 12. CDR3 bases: TGTGCCAGCAGTGGCAGGGGGGGGTATCAGAGCTATGGCTACACCTTC. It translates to CASSGRGGYQSYGYTF.

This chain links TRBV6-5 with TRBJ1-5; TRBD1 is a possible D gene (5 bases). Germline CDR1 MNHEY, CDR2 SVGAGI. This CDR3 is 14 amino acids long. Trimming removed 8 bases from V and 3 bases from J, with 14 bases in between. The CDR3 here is CASRFGANNQPQHF. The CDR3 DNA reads TGTGCCAGCCGGTTCGGGGCCAACAATCAGCCCCAGCATTTT.

The CDR3 DNA reads TGCGCCAGCAGCCAAGACCTGCTAGCGGGAGATCCAGATACGCAGTATTTT. Protein: CASSQDLLAGDPDTQYF. This chain uses TRBV4-1 with TRBJ2-3; TRBD2 aligns across 10 bases. The CDR3 covers 17 residues. The junction had 7 bases not matched to a gene; V was cut back by 0 bases and J by 4 bases. Per the germline V gene, CDR1 is MGHRA and CDR2 is YSYEKL.

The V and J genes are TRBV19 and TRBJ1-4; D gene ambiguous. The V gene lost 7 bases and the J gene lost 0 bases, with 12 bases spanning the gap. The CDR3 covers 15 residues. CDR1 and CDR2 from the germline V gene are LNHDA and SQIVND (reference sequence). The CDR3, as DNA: TGTGCCAGTACCACCCAGGATGCAACTAATGAAAAACTGTTTTTT. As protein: CASTTQDATNEKLFF.

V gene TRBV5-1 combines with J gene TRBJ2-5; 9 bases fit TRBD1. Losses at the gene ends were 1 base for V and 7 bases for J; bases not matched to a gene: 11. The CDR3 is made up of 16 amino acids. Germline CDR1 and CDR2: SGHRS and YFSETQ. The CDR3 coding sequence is TGCGCCAGCAGCTTGAGTATACAGGGGGCGCAGGGGACCCAGTACTTC. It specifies CASSLSIQGAQGTQYF.

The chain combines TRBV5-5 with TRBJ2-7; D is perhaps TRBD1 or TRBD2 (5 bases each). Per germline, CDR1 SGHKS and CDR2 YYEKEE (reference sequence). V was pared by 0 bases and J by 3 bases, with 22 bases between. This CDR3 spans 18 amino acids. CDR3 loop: CASSLALPGPRTDYEQYF. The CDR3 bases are TGTGCCAGCAGCTTGGCATTACCGGGACCCCGAACAGACTACGAGCAGTACTTC.

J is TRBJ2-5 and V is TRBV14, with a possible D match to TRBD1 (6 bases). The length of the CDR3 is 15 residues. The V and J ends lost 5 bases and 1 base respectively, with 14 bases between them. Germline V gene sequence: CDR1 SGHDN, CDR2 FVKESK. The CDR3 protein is CASSYVQGLQETQYF. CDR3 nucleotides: TGTGCCAGCAGCTATGTCCAGGGGCTCCAAGAGACCCAGTACTTC.

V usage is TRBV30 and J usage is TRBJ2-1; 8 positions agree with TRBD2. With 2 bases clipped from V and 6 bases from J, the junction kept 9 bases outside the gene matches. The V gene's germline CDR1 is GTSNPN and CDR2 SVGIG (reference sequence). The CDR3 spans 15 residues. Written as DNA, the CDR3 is TGTGCCTGGAGTAGGTTAGCGGGACTCAGCAATGAGCAGTTCTTC. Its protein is CAWSRLAGLSNEQFF.

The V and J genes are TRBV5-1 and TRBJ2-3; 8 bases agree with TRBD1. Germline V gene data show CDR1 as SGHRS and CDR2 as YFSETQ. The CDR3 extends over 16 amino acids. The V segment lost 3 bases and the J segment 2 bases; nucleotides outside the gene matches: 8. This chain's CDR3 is CASSSTGAGPTDTQYF. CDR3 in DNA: TGCGCCAGCAGCTCGACAGGGGCCGGTCCCACAGATACGCAGTATTTT. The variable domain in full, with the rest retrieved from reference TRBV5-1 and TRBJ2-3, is KAGVTQTPRYLIKTRGQQVTLSCSPISGHRSVSWYQQTPGQGLQFLFEYFSETQRNKGNFPGRFSGRQFSNSRSEMNVSTLELGDSALYLCASSSTGAGPTDTQYFGPGTRLTVL.

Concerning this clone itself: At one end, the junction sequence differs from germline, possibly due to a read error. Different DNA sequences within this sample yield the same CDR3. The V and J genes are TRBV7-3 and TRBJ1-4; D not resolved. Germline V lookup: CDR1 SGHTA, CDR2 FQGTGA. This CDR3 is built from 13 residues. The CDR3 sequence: CASPNWEGEKLFF. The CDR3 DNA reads TGTGCCAGCCCCAATTGGGAGGGTGAAAAGCTGTTTTTT.

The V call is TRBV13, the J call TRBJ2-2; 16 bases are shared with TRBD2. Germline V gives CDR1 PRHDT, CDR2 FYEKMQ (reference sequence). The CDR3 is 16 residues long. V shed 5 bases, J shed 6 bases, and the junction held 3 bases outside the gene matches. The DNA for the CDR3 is TGTGCCAGCAGCCCGGGACTAGCGGGGGGGCCCGGGGAGCTGTTTTTT. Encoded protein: CASSPGLAGGPGELFF.

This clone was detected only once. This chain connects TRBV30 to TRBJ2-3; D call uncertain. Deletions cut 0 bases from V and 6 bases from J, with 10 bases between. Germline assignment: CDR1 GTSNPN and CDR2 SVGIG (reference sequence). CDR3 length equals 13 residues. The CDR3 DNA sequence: TGTGCCTGGAGTGTGGGTGGGGTGGATACGCAGTATTTT. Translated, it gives CAWSVGGVDTQYF.

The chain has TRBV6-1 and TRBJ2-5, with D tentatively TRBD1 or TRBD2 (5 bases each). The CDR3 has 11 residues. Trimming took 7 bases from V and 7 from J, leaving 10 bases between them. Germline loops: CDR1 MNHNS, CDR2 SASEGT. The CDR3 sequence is CASTYGGTQYF. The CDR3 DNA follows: TGTGCCAGCACTTATGGGGGGACCCAGTACTTC.

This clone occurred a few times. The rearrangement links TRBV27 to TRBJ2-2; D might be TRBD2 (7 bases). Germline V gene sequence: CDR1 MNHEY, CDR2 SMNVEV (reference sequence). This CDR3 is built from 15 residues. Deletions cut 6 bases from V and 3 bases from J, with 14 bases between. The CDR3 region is CASRPWGGHTGELFF. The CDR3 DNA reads TGTGCCAGCAGGCCTTGGGGGGGGCACACCGGGGAGCTGTTTTTT.

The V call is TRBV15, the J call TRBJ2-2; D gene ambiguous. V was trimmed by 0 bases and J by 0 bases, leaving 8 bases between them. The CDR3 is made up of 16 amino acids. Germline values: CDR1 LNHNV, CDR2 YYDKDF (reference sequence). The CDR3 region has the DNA TGTGCCACCAGCAGAGATCTGCAGACGAACACCGGGGAGCTGTTTTTT. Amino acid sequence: CATSRDLQTNTGELFF. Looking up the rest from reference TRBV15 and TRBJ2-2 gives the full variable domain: DAMVIQNPRYQVTQFGKPVTLSCSQTLNHNVMYWYQQKSSQAPKLLFHYYDKDFNNEADTPDNFQSRRPNTSFCFLDIRSPGLGDTAMYLCATSRDLQTNTGELFFGEGSRLTVL.

The CDR3 nucleotides are TGTGCCAGCAGCTTAACAGGGACTCAAAGCTCCTACGAGCAGTACTTC. It translates to CASSLTGTQSSYEQYF. The chain employs TRBV11-3 and TRBJ2-7, with D perhaps matching TRBD1 or TRBD2 (6 bases each). The ends were cut back, 2 bases at V and 0 bases at J, with 14 bases in the middle. Germline loops: CDR1 SGHNT, CDR2 YENEEA. The CDR3 runs 16 residues.

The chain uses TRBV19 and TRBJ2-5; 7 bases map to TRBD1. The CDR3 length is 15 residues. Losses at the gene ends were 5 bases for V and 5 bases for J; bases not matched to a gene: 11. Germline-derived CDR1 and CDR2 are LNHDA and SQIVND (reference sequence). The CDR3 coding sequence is TGTGCCAGTAGTCCCGGGACAGCGCCCGGGGAGACCCAGTACTTC. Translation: CASSPGTAPGETQYF.

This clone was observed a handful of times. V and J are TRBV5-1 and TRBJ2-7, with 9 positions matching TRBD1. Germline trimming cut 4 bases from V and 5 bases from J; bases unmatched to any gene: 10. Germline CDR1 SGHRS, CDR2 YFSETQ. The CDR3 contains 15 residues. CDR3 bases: TGCGCCAGCAGCGGGAGGGGACAGGGTGGCAACGAGCAGTACTTC. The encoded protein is CASSGRGQGGNEQYF.

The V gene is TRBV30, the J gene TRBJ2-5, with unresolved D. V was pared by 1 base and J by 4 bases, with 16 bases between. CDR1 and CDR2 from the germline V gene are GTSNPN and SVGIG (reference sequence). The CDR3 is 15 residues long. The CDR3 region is CAWSDGSRRSETQYF. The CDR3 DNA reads TGTGCCTGGAGTGACGGCAGTAGGCGCTCAGAGACCCAGTACTTC. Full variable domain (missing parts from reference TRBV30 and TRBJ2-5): SQTIHQWPATLVQPVGSPLSLECTVEGTSNPNLYWYRQAAGRGLQLLFYSVGIGQISSEVPQNLSASRPQDRQFILSSKKLLLSDSGFYLCAWSDGSRRSETQYFGPGTRLLVL.